This T cell receptor (beta chain) was sequenced during a study of blood T cell repertoires in COVID-19. Study in general: The United States, Italy and Spain were the sources of the acute and convalescent COVID-19 samples. Sources were T cells, B-cell-depleted T cells, or PBMCs; the material itself was cDNA or gDNA.

Enrolled during active infection, Seattle patients were then followed longitudinally. The V and J ends lost 6 bases and 2 bases respectively, with 17 bases between them. There are 15 residues in the CDR3. The germline gives CDR1 MNHEY, CDR2 SVGAGI. In the original workflow: Amplification with reference gene primers provided the estimates of nucleated cell counts. Here immunoSEQ multiplex PCR was the method, and the copy in TCRdb shows in-frame clones only, minus some. For V, J and clone size, that table is used; D and trimming come from the DNA. The sample has roughly 310,000 clones; 85% to 90% are singletons.

This sequence originates from a woman aged 30 to 39 with COVID-19, enrolled during active disease. The sequenced material came from peripheral blood. The gene calls are TRBV6-5 and TRBJ2-7, with D perhaps matching TRBD1 (5 bases). Here the CDR3 DNA reads TGTGCCAGCAGCTTAAGCAGGGCAGCCACCTACGAGCAGTACTTC. Protein: CASSLSRAATYEQYF.